Listed below are T cell receptor beta chains from one sample, sequenced in a study of pediatric ulcerative colitis. The assay was immunoSEQ multiplex PCR, and TCRdb's table has in-frame clones only and misses some. The sample holds tens of thousands of clones, 60% to 85% seen once. Sequenced: gut tissue. All receptors come from a boy younger than 18 with severe ulcerative colitis. CDR3s include the opening cysteine and the closing phenylalanine or tryptophan. The order of the fields is CDR3 length, J gene, clone size, V gene, D gene, CDR3 protein, CDR3 DNA. The D gene is left open where the match is weak. Some rows have no size entry. The others give once, few or many, or a class for an expanded clone.

14 | TRBJ2-3 | NA | TRBV19 | NA | CASSTSGGTDTQYF | TGTGCCAGTAGTACAAGTGGGGGCACAGATACGCAGTATTTT
14 | TRBJ2-1 | NA | TRBV2 | TRBD2 | CASQGGGPYNEQFF | TGTGCCAGCCAGGGCGGGGGGCCATACAATGAGCAGTTCTTC
14 | TRBJ2-5 | NA | TRBV11-3 | NA | CASSSSSLSETQYF | TGTGCCAGCAGCTCCTCCTCTCTTTCTGAGACCCAGTACTTC
14 | TRBJ2-7 | NA | TRBV29-1 | TRBD1 | CSVAGTDISYEQYF | TGCAGCGTTGCCGGGACAGATATTTCCTACGAGCAGTACTTC
18 | TRBJ2-6 | NA | TRBV4-2 | NA | CASSQDPVGDSGANVLTF | TGTGCCAGCAGCCAAGATCCTGTGGGGGACTCTGGGGCCAACGTCCTGACTTTC
12 | TRBJ1-1 | NA | TRBV29-1 | TRBD1 | CSGWTGTAEAFF | TGCAGCGGATGGACAGGGACGGCTGAAGCTTTCTTT
15 | TRBJ2-5 | NA | TRBV11-2 | TRBD2 | CASSLSSGGGETQYF | TGTGCCAGCAGCTTATCTAGCGGGGGTGGGGAGACCCAGTACTTC
19 | TRBJ2-3 | NA | TRBV5-1 | NA | CASSSLGGVGGLRTDTQYF | TGCGCCAGCAGCTCCCTCGGAGGGGTGGGGGGGCTGCGGACAGATACGCAGTATTTT
13 | TRBJ1-1 | NA | TRBV28 | NA | CASRQQGDTEAFF | TGTGCCAGCAGACAACAGGGAGACACTGAAGCTTTCTTT
13 | TRBJ2-7 | few | TRBV30 | NA | CAWNNDITYEQYF | TGTGCCTGGAACAATGACATCACCTACGAGCAGTACTTC
16 | TRBJ1-4 | NA | TRBV4-1 | NA | CASSQATQGMWEKLFF | TGCGCCAGCAGCCAAGCTACACAGGGAATGTGGGAAAAACTGTTTTTT
14 | TRBJ1-4 | NA | TRBV2 | NA | CASRMTPGDEKLFF | TGTGCCAGCAGAATGACCCCTGGGGATGAAAAACTGTTTTTT
13 | TRBJ1-2 | NA | TRBV29-1 | NA | CSARTAYYYGYTF | TGCAGCGCCCGGACAGCGTACTATTATGGCTACACCTTC
15 | TRBJ1-2 | few | TRBV11-2 | NA | CASSPRDRPGYGYTF | TGTGCCAGCAGCCCCCGAGACAGGCCTGGCTATGGCTACACCTTC
14 | TRBJ2-1 | NA | TRBV9 | TRBD1 | CASSAVTGWNEQFF | TGTGCCAGCAGCGCAGTGACAGGGTGGAATGAGCAGTTCTTC
15 | TRBJ1-5 | NA | TRBV7-2 | NA | CASRLGGISNQPQHF | TGTGCCAGCAGACTGGGAGGGATTAGCAATCAGCCCCAGCATTTT
17 | TRBJ1-2 | NA | TRBV10-3 | TRBD1 | CAISEGTGVGANYGYTF | TGTGCCATCAGTGAAGGGACAGGGGTAGGAGCTAACTATGGCTACACCTTC
14 | TRBJ1-2 | NA | TRBV28 | NA | CASTPLGDLYGYTF | TGTGCCAGCACCCCACTAGGGGATCTCTATGGCTACACCTTC
16 | TRBJ2-1 | NA | TRBV9 | TRBD1 | CASSVAGTGAYNEQFF | TGTGCCAGCAGCGTAGCAGGGACAGGGGCCTACAATGAGCAGTTCTTC
13 | TRBJ1-2 | NA | TRBV5-1 | NA | CASSLVENYGYTF | TGCGCCAGCAGCTTGGTCGAGAACTATGGCTACACCTTC
16 | TRBJ2-7 | NA | TRBV7-9 | NA | CASSFLHPGQPYEQYF | TGTGCCAGCAGCTTCCTACATCCGGGACAACCCTACGAGCAGTACTTC
14 | TRBJ2-5 | once | TRBV5-4 | NA | CASSLVTGQETQYF | TGTGCCAGCAGCTTGGTTACAGGCCAAGAGACCCAGTACTTC
14 | TRBJ2-1 | NA | TRBV15 | NA | CATTSGGIYNEQFF | TGTGCCACTACGAGTGGGGGGATCTACAATGAGCAGTTCTTC
13 | TRBJ2-7 | NA | TRBV6-5 | NA | CASSETDSYEQYF | TGTGCCAGCAGTGAGACGGACTCCTACGAGCAGTACTTC
15 | TRBJ1-6 | NA | TRBV6-1 | NA | CASSEQPVGNSPLHF | TGTGCCAGCAGTGAACAGCCCGTCGGCAATTCACCCCTCCACTTT
14 | TRBJ1-1 | NA | TRBV6-5 | NA | CASSWTSANTEAFF | TGTGCCAGCAGCTGGACAAGTGCTAACACTGAAGCTTTCTTT
15 | TRBJ2-2 | once | TRBV2 | NA | CASSEISGKTGELFF | TGTGCCAGCAGTGAGATTTCGGGAAAAACCGGGGAGCTGTTTTTT
13 | TRBJ2-5 | NA | TRBV28 | NA | CASSFRTEETQYF | TGTGCCAGCAGTTTTAGGACAGAAGAGACCCAGTACTTC
13 | TRBJ1-1 | NA | TRBV11-1 | NA | CASSRYREALAFF | TGTGCCAGCAGCCGCTACAGGGAAGCACTAGCTTTCTTT
17 | TRBJ1-1 | few | TRBV11-1 | TRBD1 | CASSFGKQGARSTEAFF | TGTGCCAGCAGCTTCGGGAAACAGGGGGCGCGTAGCACTGAAGCTTTCTTT
14 | TRBJ1-2 | NA | TRBV29-1 | NA | CSVTDAGRLYGYTF | TGCAGCGTTACCGACGCGGGGCGACTCTATGGCTACACCTTC
15 | TRBJ2-7 | NA | TRBV9 | NA | CASSPEGTELVEQYF | TGTGCCAGCAGCCCAGAGGGGACGGAGCTGGTAGAGCAGTACTTC
16 | TRBJ2-1 | NA | TRBV12-1 | NA | CASSFFLATEDNEQFF | TGTGCCAGCAGCTTTTTTCTTGCGACAGAAGACAATGAGCAGTTCTTC
14 | TRBJ2-7 | NA | TRBV28 | TRBD1 | CASSSPGQGATQYF | TGTGCCAGCAGTTCCCCGGGACAGGGGGCGACGCAGTACTTC
16 | TRBJ2-7 | few | TRBV10-1 | NA | CASSEERTDRPYEQYF | TGCGCCAGCAGTGAGGAAAGGACGGACCGACCCTACGAGCAGTACTTC
18 | TRBJ2-5 | NA | TRBV6-1 | TRBD2 | CASSEAHGGGAGQETQYF | TGTGCCAGCAGTGAAGCCCACGGGGGGGGCGCGGGCCAAGAGACCCAGTACTTC
14 | TRBJ1-4 | NA | TRBV7-9 | TRBD1 | CASSPDRGNEKLFF | TGTGCCAGCAGCCCGGACAGGGGGAATGAAAAACTGTTTTTT
18 | TRBJ2-7 | NA | TRBV10-3 | NA | CAISESRAPRAGGYEQYF | TGTGCCATCAGTGAGTCTAGGGCCCCCCGGGCAGGGGGGTACGAGCAGTACTTC
14 | TRBJ2-5 | few | TRBV6-6 | NA | CASSSQTRGETQYF | TGTGCCAGCAGTTCCCAAACTCGGGGAGAGACCCAGTACTTC
12 | TRBJ1-5 | NA | TRBV2 | NA | CASGFVDQPQHF | TGTGCCAGCGGGTTCGTAGATCAGCCCCAGCATTTT
14 | TRBJ1-1 | once | TRBV7-2 | TRBD1 | CASSLARRGTEAFF | TGTGCCAGCAGCTTAGCGCGCAGGGGGACTGAAGCTTTCTTT
16 | TRBJ2-3 | NA | TRBV9 | NA | CASSAGRTDPTDTQYF | TGTGCCAGCAGCGCGGGCAGGACAGACCCCACAGATACGCAGTATTTT
13 | TRBJ1-6 | NA | TRBV6-6 | NA | CASSQLIDSPLHF | TGTGCCAGCAGCCAATTAATCGATTCACCCCTCCACTTT
15 | TRBJ1-2 | NA | TRBV21-1 | NA | CATEIQGGEDYGYTF | TGTGCCACTGAAATACAGGGGGGAGAGGACTATGGCTACACCTTC
14 | TRBJ1-5 | NA | TRBV6-1 | NA | CASRFVDSNQPQHF | TGTGCCAGCAGGTTCGTTGATAGCAATCAGCCCCAGCATTTT
17 | TRBJ1-2 | NA | TRBV5-8 | NA | CASSLYVTGISLWGYTF | TGTGCCAGCAGCTTGTATGTCACAGGAATTTCTCTATGGGGCTACACCTTC
13 | TRBJ2-7 | NA | TRBV4-1 | TRBD1 | CASSLQGGYEQYF | TGCGCCAGCAGCCTACAGGGGGGTTACGAGCAGTACTTC